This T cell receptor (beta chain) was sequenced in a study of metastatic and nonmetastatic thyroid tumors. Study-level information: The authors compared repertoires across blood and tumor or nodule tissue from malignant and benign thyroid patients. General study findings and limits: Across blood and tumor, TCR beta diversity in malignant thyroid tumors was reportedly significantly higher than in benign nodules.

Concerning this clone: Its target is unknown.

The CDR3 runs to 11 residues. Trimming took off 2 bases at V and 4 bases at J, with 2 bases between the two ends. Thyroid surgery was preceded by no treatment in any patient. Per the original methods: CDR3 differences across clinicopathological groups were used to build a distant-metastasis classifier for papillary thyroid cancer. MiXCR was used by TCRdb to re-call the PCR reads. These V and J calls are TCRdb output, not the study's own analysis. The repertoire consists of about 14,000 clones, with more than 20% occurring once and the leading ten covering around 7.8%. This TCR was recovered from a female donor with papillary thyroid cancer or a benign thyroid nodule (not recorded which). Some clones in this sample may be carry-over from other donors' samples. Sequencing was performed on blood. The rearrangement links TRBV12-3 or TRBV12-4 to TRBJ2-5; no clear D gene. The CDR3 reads CASSLSETQYF. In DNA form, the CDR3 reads TGTGCCAGCAGTTTATCAGAGACCCAGTACTTC.